Listed here is a single T cell receptor beta chain. Its antigen is unidentified. It was with a sample-barcoded 5' primer and a J-beta primer mix that a second PCR of about 6 to 11 cycles was run. In TCRdb, the 5' RACE reads were re-called with MiXCR into one record per CDR3 protein. The repertoire holds hundreds of thousands of distinct CDR3 sequences, 20% to 25% seen once, with 3% to 4% in the top ten. These data come from a study of blood T cells in healthy people across ages. Background on the study: Through template switching, about one barcoded beta molecule was captured per two T cells, as measured in model experiments. Overall study findings and caveats: Diversity of TCR beta correlated strongly with naive T cell percentage. Both higher diversity and more naive CD4+ cells marked long-lived donors when set against aged donors.

The sequenced material came from blood. This clonotype was sampled from a man between 70 and 80 years old in good health.

CDR3 nucleotides: TGTGCCAGCAGTGACGGGACTTTAATCCCCGGGGAGCTGTTTTTT. Encoded protein: CASSDGTLIPGELFF. The chain uses TRBV6-4 and TRBJ2-2; D is perhaps TRBD2 (6 bases). The CDR3 is 15 amino acids. Germline V lookup: CDR1 MRHNA, CDR2 SNTAGT. V was clipped by 2 bases and J by 6 bases, with 13 bases between them.